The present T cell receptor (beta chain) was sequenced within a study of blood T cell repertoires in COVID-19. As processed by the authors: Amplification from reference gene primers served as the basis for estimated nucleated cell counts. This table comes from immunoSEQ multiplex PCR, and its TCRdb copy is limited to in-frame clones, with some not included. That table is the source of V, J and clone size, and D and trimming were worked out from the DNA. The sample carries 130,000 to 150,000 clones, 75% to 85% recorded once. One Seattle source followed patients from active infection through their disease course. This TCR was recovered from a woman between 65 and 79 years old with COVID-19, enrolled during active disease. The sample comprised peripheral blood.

The chain's CDR3 is CAWSSIQANQPQHF. The CDR3 DNA is TGTGCCTGGAGCAGTATACAGGCAAATCAGCCCCAGCATTTT. The chain links TRBV30 to TRBJ1-5, with D perhaps TRBD1 (5 bases). V dropped 3 bases and J dropped 4 bases, with 13 bases sitting between them. CDR1 and CDR2 from the germline V gene are GTSNPN and SVGIG (reference sequence). The length of the CDR3 is 14 residues.